These 11 T cell receptor beta chains share one sample of origin, sequenced in a study of shared clonotypes between healthy human individuals. Data came from immunoSEQ multiplex PCR; TCRdb stores just in-frame clones and leaves some out. The sample carries 2 million to 3 million clones, 90% to 95% recorded once. The material sequenced was naive CD4+ T cells sorted from blood. Subset meaning: CD45RA+ positively selected. The receptors originated from a man aged 18 to 29 in good health.

The chain uses TRBV7-9 and TRBJ2-1; 11 bases are a match to TRBD2. V was pared by 2 bases and J by 5 bases, with 11 bases of the junction left unmatched. Looked up from germline, CDR1 is SEHNR and CDR2 is FQNEAQ (reference sequence). The CDR3 is made up of 18 amino acids. The CDR3 region is CASSLSPGLAVLHNEQFF. DNA of the CDR3: TGTGCCAGCAGCTTATCTCCGGGACTAGCGGTCCTACACAATGAGCAGTTCTTC. Full variable domain (outside the CDR3, taken from reference TRBV7-9 and TRBJ2-1): DTGVSQNPRHKITKRGQNVTFRCDPISEHNRLYWYRQTLGQGPEFLTYFQNEAQLEKSRLLSDRFSAERPKGSFSTLEIQRTEQGDSAMYLCASSLSPGLAVLHNEQFFGPGTRLTVL.

About this clone itself: Other DNA sequences in the sample encode the same CDR3. The CDR3, as DNA: TGTGCCAGCAGCTTAAGGGGGCGCGGTAATGAAAAACTGTTTTTT. It codes for CASSLRGRGNEKLFF. This chain connects TRBV7-2 to TRBJ1-4, with 7 bases lining up with TRBD1. V lost 2 bases and J lost 4; bases outside the gene matches: 4. Germline V gives CDR1 SGHTA, CDR2 FQGNSA. There are 15 residues in the CDR3.

The V call is TRBV5-1, the J call TRBJ2-7, with D perhaps matching TRBD1 (6 bases). CDR1 is SGHRS, CDR2 YFSETQ, per germline. The CDR3 contains 14 residues. V lost 3 bases, J lost 2 bases, and 12 bases lay in between. CDR3 region: CASSSTGLAYEQYF. The CDR3 bases are TGCGCCAGCAGCTCAACAGGGTTGGCCTACGAGCAGTACTTC. Combining the CDR3 with reference TRBV5-1 and TRBJ2-7 gives the whole variable domain KAGVTQTPRYLIKTRGQQVTLSCSPISGHRSVSWYQQTPGQGLQFLFEYFSETQRNKGNFPGRFSGRQFSNSRSEMNVSTLELGDSALYLCASSSTGLAYEQYFGPGTRLTVT.

V usage is TRBV2 and J usage is TRBJ2-6; D gene uncertain. The CDR3 totals 15 residues. Germline loops: CDR1 SNHLY, CDR2 FYNNEI. V gave up 8 bases and J gave up 0 bases, with 11 bases separating them. Written as DNA, the CDR3 is TGTGCCAGCGAGTACCACGTCTCTGGGGCCAACGTCCTGACTTTC. Residues: CASEYHVSGANVLTF. Complete variable domain (other parts from reference TRBV2 and TRBJ2-6): EPEVTQTPSHQVTQMGQEVILRCVPISNHLYFYWYRQILGQKVEFLVSFYNNEISEKSEIFDDQFSVERPDGSNFTLKIRSTKLEDSAMYFCASEYHVSGANVLTFGAGSRLTVL.

The chain carries TRBV27 and TRBJ2-7; 7 bases line up with TRBD1. The CDR3 extends over 16 amino acids. V gave up 3 bases and J gave up 2 bases; unmatched junction bases: 10. Germline CDR1 and CDR2: MNHEY and SMNVEV (reference sequence). The DNA for the CDR3 is TGTGCCAGCAGTTTCACGCCGGGACAGCGAACCTACGAGCAGTACTTC. It is translated as CASSFTPGQRTYEQYF.

V and J are TRBV2 and TRBJ2-5; 8 bases are shared with TRBD1. The germline V gene has CDR1 SNHLY and CDR2 FYNNEI. V shed 8 bases, J shed 0 bases, and the junction held 8 bases outside the gene matches. CDR3 length equals 15 residues. The CDR3 reads CASLGQGSYQETQYF. The CDR3 DNA follows: TGTGCCAGCCTTGGACAGGGATCGTACCAAGAGACCCAGTACTTC.

The V gene is TRBV5-6, the J gene TRBJ1-5; D is ambiguous. V lost 5 bases and J 0 bases, leaving 18 bases between the germline ends. The CDR3 runs 17 residues. CDR1 is SGHDT, CDR2 YYEEEE, per germline. The CDR3 DNA sequence: TGTGCCAGCAGTCTAGGACGCCCGGGAGTTAGCAATCAGCCCCAGCATTTT. This sequence encodes CASSLGRPGVSNQPQHF.

This sequence joins TRBV21-1 and TRBJ2-7; the table assigns TRBD1, which was not confirmed against the DNA. TRBV21-1 represents a pseudogene. The CDR3 covers 14 residues. The CDR3 protein is CASTTGVSSYEQYF. The CDR3 nucleotides read TGTGCCAGCACCACAGGGGTAAGCTCCTACGAGCAGTACTTC.

In its sample, this clone was seen a few times. V gene TRBV5-1 combines with J gene TRBJ1-1, with TRBD1 as a possible D gene (6 bases). Trimming removed 4 bases at V and 0 bases at J, with 10 bases between. CDR1 and CDR2 from the germline V gene are SGHRS and YFSETQ. The CDR3 runs to 14 residues. As DNA, the CDR3 is TGCGCCAGCAGCCGGACAGTCATGAACACTGAAGCTTTCTTT. It codes for CASSRTVMNTEAFF.

The genes are TRBV6-6 and TRBJ2-3; D gene unclear. The CDR3 is 14 amino acids. V dropped 2 bases and J dropped 1 base, with 7 bases sitting between them. Germline V gives CDR1 MNHNY, CDR2 SVGAGI (reference sequence). The CDR3 is CASSYLQRTDTQYF. The CDR3 DNA reads TGTGCCAGCAGTTACCTGCAGCGCACAGATACGCAGTATTTT.

To note about this clone: This specimen includes other DNA sequences encoding the same CDR3. This chain connects TRBV9 to TRBJ2-2, with 16 bases matching TRBD2. CDR3 size: 18 residues. CDR1 SGDLS and CDR2 YYNGEE come from the germline V gene. V was clipped by 0 bases and J by 5 bases; unmatched bases: 4. CDR3 sequence (DNA): TGTGCCAGCAGCGTAGGGGGACTAGCGGGAGGGGTAACCGGGGAGCTGTTTTTT. It translates to CASSVGGLAGGVTGELFF. Full variable domain (outside the CDR3, taken from reference TRBV9 and TRBJ2-2): DSGVTQTPKHLITATGQRVTLRCSPRSGDLSVYWYQQSLDQGLQFLIQYYNGEERAKGNILERFSAQQFPDLHSELNLSSLELGDSALYFCASSVGGLAGGVTGELFFGEGSRLTVL.